Below, 19 T cell receptor beta chains from the same sample are listed, as sequenced in a study of blood T cell repertoires in COVID-19. Some clones are missing from TCRdb's copy, which holds only in-frame ones; the method was immunoSEQ multiplex PCR. Of more than 20,000 clones in the sample, about nine tenths were seen once. Sequencing was done on a sample of peripheral blood. Receptor source: a human donor in a cohort sampled during active COVID-19.

This chain joins TRBV18 and TRBJ1-5; 7 nucleotides align to TRBD1. This CDR3 has 15 residues. CDR1 is KGHSH and CDR2 is LQKENI in the germline V gene. Unmatched junction bases numbered 3, after V lost 4 bases and J lost 0 bases. The CDR3 sequence: CASSLQGSSNQPQHF. CDR3 nucleotide sequence: TGTGCCAGCTCACTACAGGGGAGTAGCAATCAGCCCCAGCATTTT.

The chain uses TRBV6-5 and TRBJ2-5; the D gene is possibly TRBD2 (6 bases). The germline V gene encodes CDR1 MNHEY and CDR2 SVGAGI. The V gene lost 6 bases and the J gene lost 0 bases, with 11 bases spanning the gap. This CDR3 region has 14 residues. In DNA, the CDR3 is TGTGCCAGCAGGCGCGGGACGTACCAAGAGACCCAGTACTTC. Residues: CASRRGTYQETQYF.

V gene TRBV11-2 combines with J gene TRBJ1-1; no firm D call. Germline CDR1 is SGHAT and CDR2 is FQNNGV. The CDR3 length is 14 residues. Trimming took off 6 bases at V and 3 bases at J, with 14 bases between the two ends. The CDR3: CASSFPPRDTEAFF. The CDR3 nucleotides read TGTGCCAGCAGTTTCCCCCCCCGGGACACTGAAGCTTTCTTT. Variable domain in full (rest from reference TRBV11-2 and TRBJ1-1): EAGVAQSPRYKIIEKRQSVAFWCNPISGHATLYWYQQILGQGPKLLIQFQNNGVVDDSQLPKDRFSAERLKGVDSTLKIQPAKLEDSAVYLCASSFPPRDTEAFFGQGTRLTVV.

The chain uses TRBV7-9 and TRBJ1-1, with no clear D. The CDR3 runs 13 residues. The V gene lost 2 bases and the J gene lost 7 bases, with 11 bases spanning the gap. The germline gives CDR1 SEHNR, CDR2 FQNEAQ (reference sequence). The chain's CDR3 is CASSLNSGVEAFF. The CDR3 coding sequence is TGTGCCAGCAGCTTAAATTCGGGAGTTGAAGCTTTCTTT.

As DNA, the CDR3 is TGTGCCAGCAGCCCCCTAGCGGGGCAGTACCAAGAGACCCAGTACTTC. Protein: CASSPLAGQYQETQYF. The chain couples TRBV5-5 to TRBJ2-5, with 9 nucleotides matching TRBD2. The length of the CDR3 is 16 residues. Losses at the gene ends were 4 bases for V and 0 bases for J; bases not matched to a gene: 7. Germline V lookup: CDR1 SGHKS, CDR2 YYEKEE (reference sequence). Full variable domain (outside the CDR3, taken from reference TRBV5-5 and TRBJ2-5): DAGVTQSPTHLIKTRGQQVTLRCSPISGHKSVSWYQQVLGQGPQFIFQYYEKEERGRGNFPDRFSARQFPNYSSELNVNALLLGDSALYLCASSPLAGQYQETQYFGPGTRLLVL.

The V gene is TRBV2, the J gene TRBJ2-7; D possibly corresponds to TRBD2 (7 bases). The CDR3 spans 15 residues. Trimming removed 10 bases at V and 4 bases at J, with 23 bases between. Germline loops: CDR1 SNHLY, CDR2 FYNNEI. CDR3 loop: CATPKGGGSGYEQYF. The CDR3 DNA reads TGTGCCACCCCGAAGGGGGGGGGCTCTGGGTACGAGCAGTACTTC.

V usage is TRBV5-5 and J usage is TRBJ2-7; a possible D gene is TRBD1 (6 bases). Trimming shortened V by 0 bases and J by 3 bases, and 10 bases separated the two germline ends. Germline CDR1 SGHKS, CDR2 YYEKEE (reference sequence). The CDR3 has 14 residues. CDR3 amino acids: CASSLGTVNYEQYF. The CDR3 DNA follows: TGTGCCAGCAGCTTGGGGACAGTCAACTACGAGCAGTACTTC.

The V and J genes are TRBV27 and TRBJ2-1; no clear D gene. V lost 4 bases and J lost 0, with 10 bases in between. The CDR3 is 15 residues long. Germline lookup yields CDR1 MNHEY and CDR2 SMNVEV (reference sequence). CDR3 sequence (DNA): TGTGCCAGCAGTTACCCGGAGAGCTCCTACAATGAGCAGTTCTTC. It codes for CASSYPESSYNEQFF.

The V and J genes are TRBV15 and TRBJ2-3; maybe TRBD2 (7 bases). CDR3 length: 15 residues. Trimming took 8 bases from V and 3 from J, leaving 18 bases between them. Per the germline V gene, CDR1 is LNHNV and CDR2 is YYDKDF (reference sequence). The CDR3 region has the DNA TGTGCCACCGGCCCCGGAGGGGGGGCGACAGATACGCAGTATTTT. Translated, it gives CATGPGGGATDTQYF.

This chain joins TRBV29-1 and TRBJ1-2, with 10 bases lining up with TRBD1. The CDR3 is 11 residues long. With V trimmed by 8 bases and J by 8 bases, 5 bases remained unmatched. Germline V gives CDR1 SQVTM, CDR2 ANQGSEA. The CDR3 DNA is TGCAGCTCTTGGGACAGGGGAGGCTACACCTTC. Translation gives CSSWDRGGYTF.

V and J are TRBV29-1 and TRBJ2-5; D is possibly TRBD2 (6 bases). V was shortened by 6 bases and J by 4 bases, with 12 bases between the two germline ends. The CDR3 has 12 residues. Germline V gene data show CDR1 as SQVTM and CDR2 as ANQGSEA. CDR3 loop: CSVQPGGETQYF. CDR3 nucleotides: TGCAGCGTCCAACCCGGGGGAGAGACCCAGTACTTC.

V and J are TRBV9 and TRBJ2-7, with a possible D match to TRBD2 (6 bases). The CDR3 spans 15 residues. CDR1 SGDLS and CDR2 YYNGEE come from the germline V gene. The V end was cut by 0 bases, the J end by 4 bases, with 14 bases between. CDR3 protein: CASSVGVAAGYEQYF. The CDR3, as DNA: TGTGCCAGCAGCGTAGGGGTAGCCGCGGGATACGAGCAGTACTTC.

Only a few counts were recorded for this clone. The chain links TRBV19 to TRBJ1-1; weak D call: TRBD1 (5 bases). V shed 7 bases and J shed 4 bases, with 10 bases lying between them. The CDR3 runs to 12 residues. Germline CDR1 reads LNHDA; CDR2 reads SQIVND (reference sequence). In DNA form, the CDR3 reads TGTGCCAGTACCCAGGGTCGCACTGAAGCTTTCTTT. It specifies CASTQGRTEAFF.

The V and J genes are TRBV12-5 and TRBJ1-2; D ambiguous. Trimming took off 1 base at V and 4 bases at J, with 7 bases between the two ends. The CDR3 sequence is 13 residues long. Germline assignment: CDR1 LGHNT and CDR2 FRNRAP. CDR3 coding DNA: TGTGCTAGTGGTTTGGCCTCCCCCTATGGCTACACCTTC. It yields the protein CASGLASPYGYTF.

The V call is TRBV11-3, the J call TRBJ1-1, with D possibly matching TRBD1 (5 bases). The CDR3 has 11 residues. Looked up from germline, CDR1 is SGHNT and CDR2 is YENEEA. The V gene lost 3 bases and the J gene lost 8 bases, with 7 bases spanning the gap. In DNA form, the CDR3 reads TGTGCCAGCAGCTTCGGACAAGAAGCTTTCTTT. It is translated as CASSFGQEAFF.

The genes are TRBV12-3 or TRBV12-4 and TRBJ1-2, with TRBD1 matching over 7 bases. The junction had 8 bases not matched to a gene; V was cut back by 11 bases and J by 5 bases. This CDR3 has 12 amino acids. CDR3 residues: CAAGDRYYGYTF. The DNA of the CDR3 is TGTGCCGCCGGGGACAGATATTATGGCTACACCTTC.

This chain joins TRBV5-8 and TRBJ1-5; 7 bases align to TRBD1. Germline V gene lookup returns CDR1 SGHTS and CDR2 YDEGEE. The J segment lost 0 bases and the V segment lost 4 bases, leaving 7 bases of the junction unmatched. CDR3 length equals 16 residues. Here the CDR3 reads CASSPGQVNSNQPQHF. DNA of the CDR3: TGTGCCAGCAGCCCCGGACAGGTTAATAGCAATCAGCCCCAGCATTTT.

This clone was detected only a few times. The CDR3: CAWSVGGTANTEAFF. CDR3 nucleotide sequence: TGTGCCTGGAGTGTAGGAGGGACGGCAAACACTGAAGCTTTCTTT. This chain connects TRBV30 to TRBJ1-1; D perhaps matches TRBD1 (5 bases). In germline, CDR1 is GTSNPN, CDR2 SVGIG (reference sequence). The V end was cut by 0 bases, the J end by 2 bases, with 13 bases between. The CDR3 covers 15 residues.

The CDR3 reads CASSQDGLGGREFF. CDR3 in DNA: TGTGCCAGCAGCCAAGATGGTTTGGGGGGGAGGGAGTTCTTC. V and J are TRBV4-2 and TRBJ2-1, with 7 bases matching TRBD2. The CDR3 covers 14 residues. Germline CDR1 LGHNA, CDR2 YNFKEQ. V was pared by 0 bases and J by 14 bases, with 10 bases of the junction left unmatched.